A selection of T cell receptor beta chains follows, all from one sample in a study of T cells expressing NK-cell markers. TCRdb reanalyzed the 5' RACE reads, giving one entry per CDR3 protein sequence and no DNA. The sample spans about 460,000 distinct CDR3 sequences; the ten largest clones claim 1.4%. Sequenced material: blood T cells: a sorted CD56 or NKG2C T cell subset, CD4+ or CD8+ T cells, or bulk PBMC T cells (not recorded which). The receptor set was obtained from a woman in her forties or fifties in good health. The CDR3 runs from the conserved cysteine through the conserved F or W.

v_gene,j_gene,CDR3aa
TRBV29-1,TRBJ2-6,CSATGTFGSGANVLTF
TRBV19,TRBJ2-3,CASSFWEAVTDTQYF
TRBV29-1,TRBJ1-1,CSGDRRTEAFF
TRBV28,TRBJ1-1,CASGTGVTLVNTEAFF
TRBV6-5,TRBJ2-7,CASSYRTPRSEQYF
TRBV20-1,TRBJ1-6,CSASPRQGNSPLHF
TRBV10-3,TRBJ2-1,CAIYSGTSGIRNEQFF
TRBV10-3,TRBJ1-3,CAISWEPGNTIYF
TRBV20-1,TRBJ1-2,CSARDAQRPGQGKEFGGYTF
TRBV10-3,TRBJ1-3,CAVRSPGNTIYF
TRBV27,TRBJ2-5,CASSSRDRALVRETQYF
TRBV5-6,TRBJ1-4,CASSRGWEELFF
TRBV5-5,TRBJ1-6,CASSLWGNSPLHF
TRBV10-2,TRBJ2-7,CASRRDRSSYEQYF
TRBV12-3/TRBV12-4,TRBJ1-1,CASSPKWGGTEAFF
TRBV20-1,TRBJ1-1,CSAPRGTGMNTEAFF
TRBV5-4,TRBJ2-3,CASSPLTKDTQYF
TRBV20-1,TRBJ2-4,CSARSTGVNIQYF
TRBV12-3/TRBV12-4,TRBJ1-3,CASRAYPGGSSGNTIYF
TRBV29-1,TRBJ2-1,CSVGLNNNEQFF
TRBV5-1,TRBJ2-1,CASKTTLAMNEQFF
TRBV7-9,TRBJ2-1,CASSSLPGQGEDEQFF
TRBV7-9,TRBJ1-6,CASESPIYNSPLHF
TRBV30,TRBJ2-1,CAWNQNSYNEQFF
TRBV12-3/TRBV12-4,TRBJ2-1,CASSFSIAGGYYNEQFF
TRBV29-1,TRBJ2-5,CSVVRGARETQYF
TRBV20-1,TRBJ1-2,CSAPLPGQRGYTF
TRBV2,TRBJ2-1,CASNPGTREFF
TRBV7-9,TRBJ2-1,CASTSGSPPYNEQFF
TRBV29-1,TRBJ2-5,CSVAGQETQYF
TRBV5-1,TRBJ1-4,CASSLYREGRRKLFF
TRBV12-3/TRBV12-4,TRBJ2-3,CASTQSVGTATDTQYF
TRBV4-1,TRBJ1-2,CASSQAGGVGYTF
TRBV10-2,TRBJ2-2,CASSEYPGHGNTGELFF
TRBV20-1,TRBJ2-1,CSALGQGVSSGRAREQFF
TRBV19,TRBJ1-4,CASSSRPMNEKLFF
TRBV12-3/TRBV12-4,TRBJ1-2,CASSFSGTGVRYTF
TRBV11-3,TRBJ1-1,CASSRAVVGTEAFF
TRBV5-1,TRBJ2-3,CASSPGVGVVDTQYF
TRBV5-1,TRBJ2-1,CASSLAAGRLGEQFF
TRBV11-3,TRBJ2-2,CASSFITGNTGELFF